This is a list of T cell receptor beta chains from one sample in a study of T-cell reconstitution after alpha-beta-depleted transplantation in children. From the PCR reads, TCRdb called clonotypes with MiXCR, one entry per CDR3 protein. The data hold nearly 550,000 distinct CDR3 sequences, with 18% observed a single time. The sample in question was PBMCs from the stem cell graft donor, obtained from the stem cell graft. The receptor set was obtained from a human donor who donated a stem cell graft to a child with acute lymphoblastic leukemia. Both conserved end residues are trimmed from each CDR3.

v_call	j_call	cdr3_aa
TRBV11-2	TRBJ2-1	ASRSNANEQF
TRBV2	TRBJ2-2	ASKGSMNTGELF
TRBV25-1	TRBJ2-3	ASSEWQGVEGDTQY
TRBV5-1	TRBJ1-1	ASISGGTEAF
TRBV1	TRBJ1-5	TSSQTLDRNNQPQH
TRBV27	TRBJ2-7	ASSTLPGTVPYEQY
TRBV20-1	TRBJ1-1	SAQNRETQNTEAF
TRBV5-1	TRBJ2-7	ASSFHDRSVAEEQY
TRBV9	TRBJ2-7	ASSARDRIGEQY
TRBV12-3/TRBV12-4	TRBJ2-3	ASSLNAGLTDTQY
TRBV5-1	TRBJ2-5	ASSWGIAGDNQETQY
TRBV29-1	TRBJ2-7	SVVVRGEQY
TRBV5-1	TRBJ2-2	ASSYIKGQGDTGELF
TRBV20-1	TRBJ2-7	SAITGAYSYEQY
TRBV27	TRBJ2-2	ASSVLVTEGAGELF
TRBV5-1	TRBJ2-2	ASSGYRDTRNTGELF
TRBV9	TRBJ2-1	ASSVALANSREQF
TRBV12-3/TRBV12-4	TRBJ1-5	ASSHGVGNQPQH
TRBV29-1	TRBJ2-1	SVVGESSYNEQF
TRBV5-1	TRBJ2-7	ASSLAGGGHEQY
TRBV7-9	TRBJ2-1	ASSSPSGRNEQF
TRBV29-1	TRBJ2-1	SVHAIHEQF
TRBV20-1	TRBJ2-7	SARLTRKGGRGQY
TRBV3-1	TRBJ2-1	ASSQDGRISSYNEQF
TRBV29-1	TRBJ2-1	SALTSGRFDEQF
TRBV21-1	TRBJ1-5	ASSKARTGCSQPQH
TRBV7-9	TRBJ2-3	ASSLVWRGNTDTQY
TRBV29-1	TRBJ1-2	SVPHGTGTYGYT
TRBV10-2	TRBJ2-1	ASSDTTSGRRNEQF
TRBV12-3/TRBV12-4	TRBJ1-1	ASSLGEWRMNTEAF
TRBV5-6	TRBJ1-2	ASSRGTGAYGYT
TRBV11-2	TRBJ1-2	ASSRLRPDSNYGYT
TRBV7-9	TRBJ2-7	ASSLALAGYEQY
TRBV20-1	TRBJ2-7	SAKSSGVYEQY
TRBV12-3/TRBV12-4	TRBJ1-5	ASSPFYGNQPQH
TRBV6-5	TRBJ2-3	ASSYAIGAGDTQY
TRBV7-3	TRBJ2-3	ASSLTPGLHTDTQY
TRBV5-1	TRBJ2-7	ASSLGEDRSYEQY